Following are 19 T cell receptor beta chains from one sample sequenced in a study of blood T cell repertoires in COVID-19. The table came from immunoSEQ multiplex PCR; TCRdb's copy has only in-frame clones and leaves some out. The sample holds approximately 200,000 clones, around 95% seen once. Sequenced material: peripheral blood. These receptors originate from a man in his thirties or forties with COVID-19, enrolled during active disease.

V usage is TRBV6-4 and J usage is TRBJ1-3; D is undetermined. This CDR3 is 15 amino acids long. CDR1 is MRHNA, CDR2 SNTAGT, per germline. The ends were cut back, 9 bases at V and 0 bases at J, with 15 bases in the middle. The CDR3 here is CARLTRRSSGNTIYF. CDR3 coding DNA: TGTGCCAGACTCACCCGACGGAGCTCTGGAAACACCATATATTTT.

The chain is built from TRBV19 and TRBJ2-2; D gene ambiguous. Deletions cut 4 bases from V and 6 bases from J, with 12 bases between. Germline-derived CDR1 and CDR2 are LNHDA and SQIVND (reference sequence). This CDR3 spans 14 amino acids. The CDR3 DNA follows: TGTGCCAGTAGTAACCCCCCGAGCGCCGGGGAGCTGTTTTTT. Residues: CASSNPPSAGELFF.

The chain is built from TRBV7-9 and TRBJ1-2; D gene uncertain. This CDR3 is 13 amino acids long. Germline values: CDR1 SEHNR, CDR2 FQNEAQ (reference sequence). V lost 5 bases, J lost 2 bases, and 9 bases lay in between. The CDR3 bases are TGTGCCAGCAGCGCGACGGGAAACTATGGCTACACCTTC. Translated, it gives CASSATGNYGYTF.

The chain joins TRBV19 to TRBJ1-2; D remains unclear. Germline CDR1 is LNHDA and CDR2 is SQIVND (reference sequence). The CDR3 runs 12 residues. V lost 3 bases and J lost 4, with 6 bases in between. DNA for the CDR3: TGTGCCAGTAGTATCCCAATCTATGGCTACACCTTC. Translation: CASSIPIYGYTF.

V gene TRBV13 combines with J gene TRBJ2-1; 15 bases align to TRBD2. Germline loops: CDR1 PRHDT, CDR2 FYEKMQ (reference sequence). With V trimmed by 4 bases and J by 4 bases, 8 bases remained unmatched. This CDR3 spans 18 amino acids. The CDR3, as DNA: TGTGCCAGCAGCTCCGACGCCGGGACTAGCGGGGGGTACAATGAGCAGTTCTTC. As protein: CASSSDAGTSGGYNEQFF.

J is TRBJ1-6 and V is TRBV7-2; 8 bases are shared with TRBD1. V dropped 5 bases and J dropped 6; count of bases not matched to a gene: 3. The CDR3 has 14 amino acids. Looked up from germline, CDR1 is SGHTA and CDR2 is FQGNSA. The CDR3 reads CASSLDRVNSPLHF. CDR3 DNA: TGTGCCAGCAGCCTGGACAGGGTTAATTCACCCCTCCACTTT.

The rearrangement uses TRBV19 and TRBJ2-2, with 10 bases that match TRBD2. Germline CDR1 is LNHDA and CDR2 is SQIVND (reference sequence). J was trimmed by 0 bases and V by 3 bases; bases with no gene match: 10. CDR3 length: 19 residues. CDR3 loop: CASSMGILAGAANTGELFF. As DNA, the CDR3 is TGTGCCAGTAGTATGGGTATCCTAGCGGGGGCCGCGAACACCGGGGAGCTGTTTTTT.

The J gene is TRBJ1-2, the V gene TRBV6-5; 12 bases align to TRBD1. From germline, CDR1 is MNHEY and CDR2 SVGAGI. V lost 7 bases to trimming and J lost 8 bases; unmatched junction nucleotides: 8. The CDR3 has 14 amino acids. The CDR3 nucleotides read TGTGCCAGCATTCCCCAGGGGACAGGGGGCGGCTACACCTTC. The encoded protein is CASIPQGTGGGYTF.

V and J are TRBV5-1 and TRBJ1-2; a weak D match, TRBD1 (6 bases). V lost 4 bases and J 8 bases, leaving 15 bases between the germline ends. CDR3 length: 13 amino acids. CDR1 and CDR2 from the germline V gene are SGHRS and YFSETQ. The CDR3 loop reads CASSRRGQRGYTF. The CDR3 DNA follows: TGCGCCAGCAGCCGGCGGGGGCAGAGGGGCTACACCTTC.

The genes are TRBV7-2 and TRBJ2-3, with a possible D match to TRBD2 (5 bases). The CDR3 has 15 residues. Trimming removed 5 bases from V and 3 bases from J, with 15 bases in between. Per germline, CDR1 SGHTA and CDR2 FQGNSA. DNA of the CDR3: TGTGCCAGCAGCCTGCTTGCCGGGGAAACAGATACGCAGTATTTT. The encoded protein is CASSLLAGETDTQYF.

The chain links TRBV11-2 to TRBJ1-1, with D perhaps TRBD1 (5 bases). CDR1 SGHAT and CDR2 FQNNGV come from the germline V gene. V was cut by 1 base and J by 6 bases, with 15 bases left in between. CDR3 length equals 15 residues. In nucleotides, the CDR3 is TGTGCCAGCAGCTTAGGTTACGCGCGGGACGCTGAAGCTTTCTTT. Translated: CASSLGYARDAEAFF.

This chain joins TRBV7-2 and TRBJ2-7; 8 positions match TRBD1. V trimming: 6 bases; J trimming: 1 base; junction bases outside the gene matches: 8. Germline V CDR1 and CDR2: SGHTA, FQGNSA. The CDR3 totals 15 residues. The CDR3 sequence is CASSQDRAGSYEQYF. In DNA form, the CDR3 reads TGTGCCAGCAGTCAGGACAGGGCTGGATCCTACGAGCAGTACTTC.

J is TRBJ1-1 and V is TRBV19; no reliable D call. The germline V and J ends were trimmed by 8 bases and 3 bases, with 4 bases remaining between them. Germline-derived CDR1 and CDR2 are LNHDA and SQIVND (reference sequence). CDR3 length: 10 amino acids. This CDR3 reads CASGHTEAFF. For the CDR3, the DNA is TGTGCCAGTGGCCACACTGAAGCTTTCTTT.

The chain uses TRBV6-6 and TRBJ1-4; 8 positions match TRBD1. V was pared by 6 bases and J by 4 bases, with 4 bases of the junction left unmatched. This CDR3 has 14 amino acids. Germline lookup yields CDR1 MNHNY and CDR2 SVGAGI (reference sequence). The CDR3 sequence is CASSHRGVNEKLFF. The CDR3 DNA sequence: TGTGCCAGCAGCCACAGGGGGGTTAATGAAAAACTGTTTTTT.

This clone was seen once. The chain carries TRBV6-5 and TRBJ1-5; tentatively, D is TRBD1 (6 bases). Trimming left V 6 bases short and J 3 bases short, with 12 bases between. The CDR3 sequence is 14 residues long. Germline V lookup: CDR1 MNHEY, CDR2 SVGAGI. As DNA, the CDR3 is TGTGCCAGCAGCCCAACAGGGAACAATCAGCCCCAGCATTTT. This translates into CASSPTGNNQPQHF.

The chain joins TRBV6-6 to TRBJ2-7, with a possible D match to TRBD2 (5 bases). There are 14 residues in the CDR3. Germline CDR1 is MNHNY and CDR2 is SVGAGI (reference sequence). Trimming cost V 6 bases and J 4 bases, with 16 bases left between them. CDR3 nucleotide sequence: TGTGCCAGCAGCTGGGAGCGACTGGAATACGAGCAGTACTTC. Translated: CASSWERLEYEQYF.

The V and J genes are TRBV7-6 and TRBJ1-4, with D perhaps matching TRBD1 (6 bases). This CDR3 is 14 amino acids long. Trimming took 4 bases from V and 6 from J, leaving 12 bases between them. The germline CDR1 and CDR2 sequences are SGHVS and FNYEAQ. CDR3 loop: CASSSQGGDEKLFF. CDR3 sequence (DNA): TGTGCCAGCAGCTCACAGGGCGGTGATGAAAAACTGTTTTTT.

V usage is TRBV5-1 and J usage is TRBJ1-2, with a tentative D call TRBD1 (5 bases). Trimming pared 4 bases from V and 6 bases from J, leaving 13 bases between. The germline gives CDR1 SGHRS, CDR2 YFSETQ. This CDR3 region has 13 residues. The DNA of the CDR3 is TGCGCCAGCAGCCGGGACGGGGAGGATGGCTACACCTTC. This encodes CASSRDGEDGYTF.

The V gene is TRBV7-9, the J gene TRBJ2-5, with 9 bases identical to TRBD1. V lost 6 bases, J lost 2 bases, and 7 bases stayed unmatched. Per the germline V gene, CDR1 is SEHNR and CDR2 is FQNEAQ (reference sequence). The length of the CDR3 is 15 residues. CDR3 in DNA: TGTGCCAGCAGTCGGACAGGGGTCCTTCAAGAGACCCAGTACTTC. This sequence encodes CASSRTGVLQETQYF. Variable domain in full (rest from reference TRBV7-9 and TRBJ2-5): DTGVSQNPRHKITKRGQNVTFRCDPISEHNRLYWYRQTLGQGPEFLTYFQNEAQLEKSRLLSDRFSAERPKGSFSTLEIQRTEQGDSAMYLCASSRTGVLQETQYFGPGTRLLVL.